The present entry profiles one T cell receptor (beta chain) with its context. The sample belongs to a study of T-cell reconstitution after alpha-beta-depleted transplantation in children. Construction of the TCRbeta library involved unique molecular identifiers. TCRdb redid the calling of the PCR reads with MiXCR, one entry per CDR3 protein. The sample includes 500,000 to 750,000 distinct CDR3 sequences, roughly a quarter seen only once; the top ten take about 35%. The receptor was derived from a boy in the first two years of life with Wiskott-Aldrich syndrome, due to receive a stem cell transplant. This specimen consisted of PBMCs, obtained before TCRalphabeta/CD19-depleted stem cell transplant.

The CDR3 coding sequence is TGCGCCAGCAGCCGGAGACCTAGCGGGCACTTCTACAATGAGCAGTTCTTC. It specifies CASSRRPSGHFYNEQFF. The V call is TRBV5-1, the J call TRBJ2-1, with 8 bases fitting TRBD2. V shed 4 bases, J shed 3 bases, and the junction held 12 bases outside the gene matches. The CDR3 is 17 amino acids. Germline assignment: CDR1 SGHRS and CDR2 YFSETQ. Together with reference TRBV5-1 and TRBJ2-1, the CDR3 gives the full variable domain: KAGVTQTPRYLIKTRGQQVTLSCSPISGHRSVSWYQQTPGQGLQFLFEYFSETQRNKGNFPGRFSGRQFSNSRSEMNVSTLELGDSALYLCASSRRPSGHFYNEQFFGPGTRLTVL.